This T cell receptor beta chain is from a study of PD-1 blockade in classical Hodgkin lymphoma. Study-level points and caveats: Significantly greater TCR diversity emerged by C4D1 in CD4+ cells but not CD8+ cells.

Profiling relied on immunoSEQ multiplex PCR, and the TCRdb table lists in-frame clones only, not all of them. The sample yields about 31,000 clones, about three quarters seen once. Every one of the patients relapsed after autologous stem cell transplantation (brentuximab vedotin exposure was variable). Concerning this clone: Its antigen is still unknown.

The CDR3 is 14 residues long. V lost 0 bases, J lost 5 bases, and 9 bases lay in between. Germline loops: CDR1 MNHEY, CDR2 SVGAGI. The chain links TRBV6-5 to TRBJ2-3; D perhaps matches TRBD1 (6 bases). The source material was peripheral blood mononuclear cells (PBMCs), sampled before the second cycle of nivolumab. The clonotype comes from a human donor with classical Hodgkin lymphoma. The CDR3 nucleotides are TGTGCCAGCAGTTACTCGAGAGGGGGAGATACGCAGTATTTT. This sequence encodes CASSYSRGGDTQYF.